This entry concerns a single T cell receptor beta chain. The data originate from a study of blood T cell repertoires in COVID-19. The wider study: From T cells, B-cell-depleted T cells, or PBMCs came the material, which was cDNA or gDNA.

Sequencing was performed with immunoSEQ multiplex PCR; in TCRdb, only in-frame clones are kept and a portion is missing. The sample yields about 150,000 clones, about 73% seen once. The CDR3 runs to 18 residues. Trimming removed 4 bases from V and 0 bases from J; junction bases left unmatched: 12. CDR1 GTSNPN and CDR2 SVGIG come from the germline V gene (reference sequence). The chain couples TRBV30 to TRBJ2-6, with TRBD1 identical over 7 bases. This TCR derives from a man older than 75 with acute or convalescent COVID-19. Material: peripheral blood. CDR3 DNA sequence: TGTGCCTGGATCAACCGCCCGACAGGGAGCTCTGGGGCCAACGTCCTGACTTTC. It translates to CAWINRPTGSSGANVLTF.